Below are 8 T cell receptor beta chains sequenced from a single sample in a study of OX40 agonist ivuxolimab in advanced cancers. The data were produced by immunoSEQ multiplex PCR, yet TCRdb's version contains in-frame clones alone and is incomplete. The sample carries approximately 66,000 clones, 88% recorded once. The source material was CD4+ or CD8+ T cells sorted from blood, sampled in a trial of the OX40 agonist ivuxolimab. The receptors were gathered from an adult with an advanced solid tumor such as melanoma, head and neck, liver or kidney cancer.

The chain joins TRBV5-4 to TRBJ1-5; unclear D gene. This CDR3 has 13 residues. V was clipped by 0 bases and J by 8 bases, with 9 bases between them. Germline values: CDR1 SGHNT, CDR2 YYREEE (reference sequence). The CDR3 DNA is TGTGCCAGCAGCTTGGAGAGGGCCGAGCCCCAGCATTTT. Amino acids: CASSLERAEPQHF.

This chain links TRBV19 with TRBJ2-2, with D hard to call. V lost 8 bases and J lost 0, with 10 bases in between. The germline CDR1 and CDR2 sequences are LNHDA and SQIVND (reference sequence). The CDR3 spans 14 residues. The CDR3 loop is CASQVAANTGELFF. The CDR3 DNA sequence: TGTGCCAGTCAAGTTGCCGCGAACACCGGGGAGCTGTTTTTT. Together with reference TRBV19 and TRBJ2-2, the CDR3 gives the full variable domain: DGGITQSPKYLFRKEGQNVTLSCEQNLNHDAMYWYRQDPGQGLRLIYYSQIVNDFQKGDIAEGYSVSREKKESFPLTVTSAQKNPTAFYLCASQVAANTGELFFGEGSRLTVL.

The chain uses TRBV27 and TRBJ1-4; D not certain. The V and J ends lost 4 bases and 0 bases respectively, with 6 bases between them. The germline CDR1 and CDR2 sequences are MNHEY and SMNVEV (reference sequence). There are 14 residues in the CDR3. The CDR3 here is CASSSVATNEKLFF. The CDR3 DNA sequence: TGTGCCAGCAGTTCAGTAGCAACTAATGAAAAACTGTTTTTT.

This chain connects TRBV6-5 to TRBJ2-7, with D perhaps matching TRBD2 (6 bases). Germline CDR1 MNHEY, CDR2 SVGAGI. The CDR3 has 13 amino acids. V gave up 6 bases and J gave up 6 bases, with 15 bases separating them. The CDR3 DNA sequence: TGTGCCAGCAGCCAGACTAGGCGGGGCGAGCAGTACTTC. This codes for CASSQTRRGEQYF.

The rearrangement links TRBV7-9 to TRBJ2-5; D perhaps matches TRBD2 (6 bases). The germline V gene encodes CDR1 SEHNR and CDR2 FQNEAQ (reference sequence). CDR3 size: 14 residues. Trimming cost V 4 bases and J 5 bases, with 14 bases left between them. This CDR3 reads CASSSGLLRETQYF. CDR3 sequence (DNA): TGTGCCAGCAGCTCGGGACTTCTGAGGGAGACCCAGTACTTC.

V and J are TRBV18 and TRBJ2-7; TRBD1 agrees at 7 bases. The V gene end was trimmed by 0 bases and the J gene end by 7 bases; junction bases not matched to a gene: 9. CDR1 is KGHSH and CDR2 is LQKENI in the germline V gene. The CDR3 contains 15 residues. CDR3 loop: CASSPPPGQLLEQYF. The CDR3, as DNA: TGTGCCAGCTCACCACCACCGGGACAGCTCCTGGAGCAGTACTTC.

This chain uses TRBV5-1 with TRBJ2-7; D is unresolved. V was clipped by 0 bases and J by 2 bases, with 9 bases between them. CDR1 and CDR2 (germline): SGHRS, YFSETQ. This CDR3 contains 14 residues. CDR3 DNA: TGCGCCAGCAGCTTGGGTGGAGTAACCTACGAGCAGTACTTC. Residues: CASSLGGVTYEQYF.

This chain joins TRBV9 and TRBJ1-2; tentatively, D is TRBD1 (6 bases). The CDR3 loop spans 17 amino acids. Trimming pared 4 bases from V and 4 bases from J, leaving 23 bases between. Germline V gene sequence: CDR1 SGDLS, CDR2 YYNGEE. The CDR3 DNA reads as TGTGCCAGCAGCCCCTCCTCTGGGGGCTCCTTGAGCTATGGCTACACCTTC. It encodes CASSPSSGGSLSYGYTF.